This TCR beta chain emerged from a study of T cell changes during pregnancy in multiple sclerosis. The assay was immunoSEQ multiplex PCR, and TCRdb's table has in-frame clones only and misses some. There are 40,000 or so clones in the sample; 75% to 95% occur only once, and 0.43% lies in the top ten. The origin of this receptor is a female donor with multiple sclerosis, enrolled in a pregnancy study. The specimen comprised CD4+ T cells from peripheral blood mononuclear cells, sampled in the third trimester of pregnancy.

CDR3 bases: TGTGCCAGCACTAGGGCAGGGGAATCCTACAATGAGCAGTTCTTC. As protein: CASTRAGESYNEQFF. The V gene is TRBV2, the J gene TRBJ2-1, with D tentatively TRBD1 (6 bases). The CDR3 extends over 15 amino acids. The V end was cut by 7 bases, the J end by 1 base, with 14 bases between. Germline CDR1 and CDR2: SNHLY and FYNNEI.